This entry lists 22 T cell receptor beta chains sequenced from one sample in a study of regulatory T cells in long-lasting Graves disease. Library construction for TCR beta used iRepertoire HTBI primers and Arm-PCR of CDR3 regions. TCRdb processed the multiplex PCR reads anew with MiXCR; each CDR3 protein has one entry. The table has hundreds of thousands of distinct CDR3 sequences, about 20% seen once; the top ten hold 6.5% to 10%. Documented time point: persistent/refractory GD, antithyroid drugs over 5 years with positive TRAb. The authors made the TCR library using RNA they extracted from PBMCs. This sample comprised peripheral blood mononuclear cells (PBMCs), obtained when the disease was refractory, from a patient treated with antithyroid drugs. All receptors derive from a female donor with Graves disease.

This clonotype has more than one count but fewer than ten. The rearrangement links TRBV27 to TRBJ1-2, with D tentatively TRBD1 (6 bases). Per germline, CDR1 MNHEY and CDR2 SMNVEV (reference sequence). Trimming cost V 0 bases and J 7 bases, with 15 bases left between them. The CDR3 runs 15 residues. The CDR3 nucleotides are TGTGCCAGCAGTTTATCGGGGGGCGCTTTCGGTGGCTACACCTTC. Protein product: CASSLSGGAFGGYTF.

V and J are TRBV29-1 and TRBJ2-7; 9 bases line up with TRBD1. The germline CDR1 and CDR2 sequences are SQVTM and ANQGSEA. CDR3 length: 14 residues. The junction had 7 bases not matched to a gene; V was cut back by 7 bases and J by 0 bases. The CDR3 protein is CSGRTGESSYEQYF. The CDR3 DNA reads TGCAGCGGGCGGACAGGGGAAAGCTCCTACGAGCAGTACTTC.

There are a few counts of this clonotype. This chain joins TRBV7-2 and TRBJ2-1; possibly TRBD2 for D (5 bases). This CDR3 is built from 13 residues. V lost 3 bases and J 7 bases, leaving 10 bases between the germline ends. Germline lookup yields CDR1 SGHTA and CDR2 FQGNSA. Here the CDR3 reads CASSLAGVNEQFF. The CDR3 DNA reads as TGTGCCAGCAGCTTGGCCGGGGTGAATGAGCAGTTCTTC.

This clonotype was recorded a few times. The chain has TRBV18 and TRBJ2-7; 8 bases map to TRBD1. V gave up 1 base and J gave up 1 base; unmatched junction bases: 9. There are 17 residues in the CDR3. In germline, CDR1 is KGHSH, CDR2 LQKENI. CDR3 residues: CASSPRDRGSGSYEQYF. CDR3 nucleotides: TGTGCCAGCTCACCACGAGACAGGGGAAGTGGGTCCTACGAGCAGTACTTC. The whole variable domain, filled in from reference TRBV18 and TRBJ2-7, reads NAGVMQNPRHLVRRRGQEARLRCSPMKGHSHVYWYRQLPEEGLKFMVYLQKENIIDESGMPKERFSAEFPKEGPSILRIQQVVRGDSAAYFCASSPRDRGSGSYEQYFGPGTRLTVT.

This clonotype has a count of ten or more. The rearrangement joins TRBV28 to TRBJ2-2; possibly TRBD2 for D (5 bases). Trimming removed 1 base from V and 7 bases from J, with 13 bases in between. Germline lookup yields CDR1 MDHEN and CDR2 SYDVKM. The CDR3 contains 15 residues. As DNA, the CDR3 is TGTGCCAGCAGTTTATACGCCGCCGGGGACGGGGAGCTGTTTTTT. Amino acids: CASSLYAAGDGELFF.

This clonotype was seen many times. The CDR3 sequence is CASGLLFEETQYF. CDR3 nucleotides: TGTGCCAGCGGACTTCTCTTCGAAGAGACCCAGTACTTC. V usage is TRBV7-9 and J usage is TRBJ2-5; D might be TRBD2 (5 bases). The germline V gene has CDR1 SEHNR and CDR2 FQNEAQ (reference sequence). The V gene lost 8 bases and the J gene lost 3 bases, with 13 bases spanning the gap. The CDR3 is 13 amino acids.

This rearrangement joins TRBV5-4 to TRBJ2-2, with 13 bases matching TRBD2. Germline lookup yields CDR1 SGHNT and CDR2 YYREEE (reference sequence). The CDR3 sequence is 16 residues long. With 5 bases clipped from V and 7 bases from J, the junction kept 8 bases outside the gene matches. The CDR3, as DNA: TGTGCCAGCAGACTCGGACTAGCGGGAGTGCACGGGGAGCTGTTTTTT. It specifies CASRLGLAGVHGELFF.

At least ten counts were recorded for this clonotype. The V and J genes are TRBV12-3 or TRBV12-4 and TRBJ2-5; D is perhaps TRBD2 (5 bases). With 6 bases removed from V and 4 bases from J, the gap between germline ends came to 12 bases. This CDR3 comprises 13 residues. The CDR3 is CASSPSPPETQYF. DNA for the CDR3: TGTGCCAGCAGCCCTAGCCCGCCAGAGACCCAGTACTTC.

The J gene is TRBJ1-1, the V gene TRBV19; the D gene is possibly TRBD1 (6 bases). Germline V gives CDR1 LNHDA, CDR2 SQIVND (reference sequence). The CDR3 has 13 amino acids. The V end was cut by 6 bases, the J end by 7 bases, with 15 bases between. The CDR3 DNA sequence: TGTGCCAGTAGGGACAGACGCCTCCGTGAAGCTTTCTTT. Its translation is CASRDRRLREAFF.

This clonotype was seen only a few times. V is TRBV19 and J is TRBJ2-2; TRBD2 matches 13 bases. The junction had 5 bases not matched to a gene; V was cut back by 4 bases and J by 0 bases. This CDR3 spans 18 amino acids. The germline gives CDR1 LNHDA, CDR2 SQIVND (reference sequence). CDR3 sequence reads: CASSTGLAGVSNTGELFF. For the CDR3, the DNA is TGTGCCAGTAGTACTGGACTAGCGGGAGTCTCGAACACCGGGGAGCTGTTTTTT.

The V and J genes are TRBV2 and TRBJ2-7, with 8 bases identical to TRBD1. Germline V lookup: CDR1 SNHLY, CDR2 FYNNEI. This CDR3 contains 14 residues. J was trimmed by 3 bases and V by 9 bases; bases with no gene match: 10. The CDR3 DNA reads TGTGCCAGTAGACAGGGGCCACCTTTCTACGAGCAGTACTTC. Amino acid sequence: CASRQGPPFYEQYF. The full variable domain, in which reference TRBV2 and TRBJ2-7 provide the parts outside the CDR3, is EPEVTQTPSHQVTQMGQEVILRCVPISNHLYFYWYRQILGQKVEFLVSFYNNEISEKSEIFDDQFSVERPDGSNFTLKIRSTKLEDSAMYFCASRQGPPFYEQYFGPGTRLTVT.

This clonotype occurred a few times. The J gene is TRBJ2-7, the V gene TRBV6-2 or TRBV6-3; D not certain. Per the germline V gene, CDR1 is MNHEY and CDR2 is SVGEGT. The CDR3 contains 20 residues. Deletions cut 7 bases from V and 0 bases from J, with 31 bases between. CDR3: CASTGVSWSWGIKASYEQYF. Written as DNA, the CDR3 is TGTGCCAGCACCGGTGTCTCGTGGAGCTGGGGAATTAAAGCCTCCTACGAGCAGTACTTC.

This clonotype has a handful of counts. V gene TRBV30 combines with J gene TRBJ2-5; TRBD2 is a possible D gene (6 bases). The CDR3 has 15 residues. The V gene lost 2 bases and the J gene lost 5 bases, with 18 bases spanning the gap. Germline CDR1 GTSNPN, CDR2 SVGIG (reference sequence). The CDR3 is CAWSWKGRFTETQYF. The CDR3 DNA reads TGTGCCTGGAGTTGGAAGGGGAGGTTTACGGAGACCCAGTACTTC.

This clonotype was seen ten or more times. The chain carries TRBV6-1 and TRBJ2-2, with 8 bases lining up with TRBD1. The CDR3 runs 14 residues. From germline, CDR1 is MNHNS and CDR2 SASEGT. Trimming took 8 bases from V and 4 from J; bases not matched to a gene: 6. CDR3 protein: CASRWTGITGELFF. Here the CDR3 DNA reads TGTGCCAGCCGCTGGACAGGGATCACCGGGGAGCTGTTTTTT.

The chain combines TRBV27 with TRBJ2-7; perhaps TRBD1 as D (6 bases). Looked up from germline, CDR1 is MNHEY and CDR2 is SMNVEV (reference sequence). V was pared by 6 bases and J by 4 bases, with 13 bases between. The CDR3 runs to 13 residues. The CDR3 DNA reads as TGTGCCAGCAGGCGGACAGCCCGTTACGAGCAGTACTTC. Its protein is CASRRTARYEQYF.

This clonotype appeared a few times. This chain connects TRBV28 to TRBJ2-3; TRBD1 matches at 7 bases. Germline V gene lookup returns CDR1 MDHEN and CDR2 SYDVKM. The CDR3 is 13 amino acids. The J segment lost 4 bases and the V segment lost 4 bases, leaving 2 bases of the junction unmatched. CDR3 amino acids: CASSSTGADTQYF. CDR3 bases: TGTGCCAGCAGTTCTACAGGGGCAGATACGCAGTATTTT.

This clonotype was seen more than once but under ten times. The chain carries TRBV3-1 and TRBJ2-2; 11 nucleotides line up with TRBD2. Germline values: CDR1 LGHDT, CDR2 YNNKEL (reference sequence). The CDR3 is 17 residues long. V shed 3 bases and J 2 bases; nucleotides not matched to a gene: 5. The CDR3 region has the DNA TGTGCCAGCAGCCAGGATAGCGGGAGGGCCAACACCGGGGAGCTGTTTTTT. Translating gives CASSQDSGRANTGELFF.

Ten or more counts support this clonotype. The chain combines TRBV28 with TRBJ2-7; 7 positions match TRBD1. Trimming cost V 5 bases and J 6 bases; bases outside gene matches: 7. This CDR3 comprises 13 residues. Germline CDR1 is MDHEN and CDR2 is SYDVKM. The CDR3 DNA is TGTGCCAGCAGTATCTACAGGGGCAGCGAGCAGTACTTC. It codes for CASSIYRGSEQYF.

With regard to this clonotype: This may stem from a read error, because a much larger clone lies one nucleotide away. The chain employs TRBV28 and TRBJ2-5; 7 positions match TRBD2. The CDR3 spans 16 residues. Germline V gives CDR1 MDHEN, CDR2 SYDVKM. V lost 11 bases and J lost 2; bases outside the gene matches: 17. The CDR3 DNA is TGTGCCGGCACGCTTTCGGGGAGGGGACTTCAAGAGACCCAGTACTTC. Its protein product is CAGTLSGRGLQETQYF.

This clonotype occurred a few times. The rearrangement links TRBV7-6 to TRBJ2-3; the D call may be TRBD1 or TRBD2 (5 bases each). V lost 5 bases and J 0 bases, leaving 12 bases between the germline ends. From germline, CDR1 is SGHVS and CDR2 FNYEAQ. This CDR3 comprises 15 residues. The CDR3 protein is CASSPPGASTDTQYF. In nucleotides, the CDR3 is TGTGCCAGCAGCCCCCCCGGGGCTAGCACAGATACGCAGTATTTT.

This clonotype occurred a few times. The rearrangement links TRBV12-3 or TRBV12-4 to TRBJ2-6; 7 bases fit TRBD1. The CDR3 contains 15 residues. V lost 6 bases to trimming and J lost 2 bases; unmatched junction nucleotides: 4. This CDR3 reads CASSFTGAGANVLTF. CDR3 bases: TGTGCCAGCAGCTTCACAGGGGCTGGGGCCAACGTCCTGACTTTC.

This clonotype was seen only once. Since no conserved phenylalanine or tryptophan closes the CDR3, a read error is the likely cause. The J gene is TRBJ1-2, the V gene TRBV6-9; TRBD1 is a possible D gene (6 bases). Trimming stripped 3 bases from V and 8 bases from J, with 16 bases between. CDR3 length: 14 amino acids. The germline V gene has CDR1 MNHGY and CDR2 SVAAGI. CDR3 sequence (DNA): TGTGCCAGCAGTTACCTGTCTCAGGGGACGGGCTACACCCTC. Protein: CASSYLSQGTGYTL.